This T cell receptor (beta chain) was profiled in a study of naive and memory T cell subsets. The germline CDR1 and CDR2 sequences are SQVTM and ANQGSEA. This CDR3 is 11 amino acids long. An equimolar mix of two oligonucleotides served as the beta constant-region primer for TRBC1 and TRBC2. Four rounds of PCR amplified the ligated cDNA using nested alpha and beta constant-region primers plus SP2. In TCRdb, the UMI-ligation and nested PCR reads were re-called with MiXCR into one record per CDR3 protein. The sample has 120,000 to 150,000 distinct CDR3 sequences, under 25% seen once. This clonotype was counted only a few times. Its antigen is unknown. Points from the study as a whole: A few larger clonotypes appeared in naive repertoires, especially CD8, possibly memory cells re-expressing CD45RA.

The clonotype comes from a human donor in good health. The specimen sequenced was naive CD8+ T cells from blood. This chain joins TRBV29-1 and TRBJ1-2; D unclear. CDR3 loop: CTILQRYGYTF. The DNA of the CDR3 is TGCACCATCTTACAGCGCTATGGCTACACCTTC.